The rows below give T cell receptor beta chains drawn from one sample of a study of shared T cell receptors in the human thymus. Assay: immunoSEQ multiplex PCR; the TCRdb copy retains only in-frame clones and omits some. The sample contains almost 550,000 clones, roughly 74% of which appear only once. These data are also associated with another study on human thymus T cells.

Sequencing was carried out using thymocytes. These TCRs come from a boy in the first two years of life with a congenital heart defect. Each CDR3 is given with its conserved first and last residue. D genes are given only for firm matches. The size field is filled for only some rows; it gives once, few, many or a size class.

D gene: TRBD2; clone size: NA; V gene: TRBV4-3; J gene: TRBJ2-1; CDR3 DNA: TGCGCCAGCAGCCAAATCCGTTCCCGGACTAGCGGGGGGAATGAGCAGTTCTTC; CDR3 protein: CASSQIRSRTSGGNEQFF
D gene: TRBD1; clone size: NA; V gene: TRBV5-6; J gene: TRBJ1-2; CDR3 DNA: TGTGCCAGCCGATTTTACAGGGGGGCTAACTATGGCTACACCTTC; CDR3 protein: CASRFYRGANYGYTF
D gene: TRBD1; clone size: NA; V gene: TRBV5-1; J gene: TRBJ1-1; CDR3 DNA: TGCGCCAGCAGCCCGGACAGGGTGAACACTGAAGCTTTCTTT; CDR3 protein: CASSPDRVNTEAFF
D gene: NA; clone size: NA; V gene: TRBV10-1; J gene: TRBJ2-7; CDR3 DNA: TGCGCCAGCAGCGCCGCCAGGGGTTCCTACGAGCAGTACTTC; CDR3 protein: CASSAARGSYEQYF
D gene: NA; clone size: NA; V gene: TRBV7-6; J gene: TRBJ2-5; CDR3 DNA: TGTGCCAGCAGCTTACCCGGCCTCCACAGGTTTTCCGCGTACCAAGAGACCCAGTACTTC; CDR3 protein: CASSLPGLHRFSAYQETQYF
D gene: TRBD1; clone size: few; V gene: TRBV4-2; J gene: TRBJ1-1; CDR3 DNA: TGTGCCAGCAGCCAAGTTTGGCCGGGACAGATGAACACTGAAGCTTTCTTT; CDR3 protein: CASSQVWPGQMNTEAFF
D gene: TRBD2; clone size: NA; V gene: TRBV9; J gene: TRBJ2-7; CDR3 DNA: TGTGCCAGCAGCGCTAGCGGGAGGGCCTACGAGCAGTACTTC; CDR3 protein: CASSASGRAYEQYF
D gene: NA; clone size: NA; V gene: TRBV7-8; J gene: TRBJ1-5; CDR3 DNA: TGTGCCAGCAGTAACCCTAATGAGCCCCAGCATTTT; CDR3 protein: CASSNPNEPQHF
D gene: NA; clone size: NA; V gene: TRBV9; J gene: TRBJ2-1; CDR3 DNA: TGTGCCAGCAGCGTAGATGACAGATACAATGAGCAGTTCTTC; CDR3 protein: CASSVDDRYNEQFF
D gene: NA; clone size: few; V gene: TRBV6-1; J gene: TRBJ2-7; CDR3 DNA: TGTGCCAGCAGTGAATCGGGGTGGAGGAAGAGCTCCTACGAGCAGTACTTC; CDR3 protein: CASSESGWRKSSYEQYF
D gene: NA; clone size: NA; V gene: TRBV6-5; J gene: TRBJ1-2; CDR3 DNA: TGTGCCAGCAGTGATTCTGGAGGTTTGGCTGGCTACACCTTC; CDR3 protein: CASSDSGGLAGYTF
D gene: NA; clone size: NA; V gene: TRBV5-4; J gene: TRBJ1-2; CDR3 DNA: TGTGCCAGCAGCTACCCCACAGGGTTCTATGGCTACACCTTC; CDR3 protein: CASSYPTGFYGYTF
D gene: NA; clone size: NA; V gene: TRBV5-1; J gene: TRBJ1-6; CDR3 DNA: TGCGCCAGCAGCTTGGGCGGGAATTCACCCCTCCACTTT; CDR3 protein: CASSLGGNSPLHF
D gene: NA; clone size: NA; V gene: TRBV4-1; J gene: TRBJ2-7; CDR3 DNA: TGCGCCAGCAGCCAAGATTGGGGGGGGCCTAGCTCCTACGAGCAGTACTTC; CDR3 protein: CASSQDWGGPSSYEQYF
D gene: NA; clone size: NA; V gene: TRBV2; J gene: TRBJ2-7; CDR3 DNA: TGTGCCAGCAGTGAAGTTGAGCGGACTAAAGATATCTACGAGCAGTACTTC; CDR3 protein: CASSEVERTKDIYEQYF
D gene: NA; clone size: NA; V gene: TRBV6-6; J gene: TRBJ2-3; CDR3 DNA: TGTGCCAGCAGTTACCGGACTACTCCAGATACGCAGTATTTT; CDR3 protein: CASSYRTTPDTQYF
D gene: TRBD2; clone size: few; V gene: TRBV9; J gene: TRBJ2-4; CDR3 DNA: TGTGCCAGCAGCGTAGGAGGGGCTAGCGGGAGTTCCAAAAACATTCAGTACTTC; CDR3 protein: CASSVGGASGSSKNIQYF
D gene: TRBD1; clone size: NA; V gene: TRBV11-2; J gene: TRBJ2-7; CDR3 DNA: TGTGCCAGCAGCCGGGACAGCTCCTCCTACGAGCAGTACTTC; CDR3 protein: CASSRDSSSYEQYF
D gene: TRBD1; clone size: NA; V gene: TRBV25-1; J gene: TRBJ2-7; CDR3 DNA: TGTGCCAGCAGATCCGAGTCCGACAGGGAGACCTACGAGCAGTACTTC; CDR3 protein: CASRSESDRETYEQYF
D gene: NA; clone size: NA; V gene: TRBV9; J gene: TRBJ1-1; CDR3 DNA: TGTGCCAGCGGGACTTCGTCGGGGGGCCCTGAAGCTTTCTTT; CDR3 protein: CASGTSSGGPEAFF
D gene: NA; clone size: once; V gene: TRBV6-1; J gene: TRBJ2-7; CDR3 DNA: TGTGCCAGCAGTCCCAGGGGTCTCTACGAGCAGTACTTC; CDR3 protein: CASSPRGLYEQYF
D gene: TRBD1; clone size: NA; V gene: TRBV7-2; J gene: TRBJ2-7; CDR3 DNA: TGTGCCAGCAGCTTAGCGGGGGACAGACAGGTTCCATCCTACGAGCAGTACTTC; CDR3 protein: CASSLAGDRQVPSYEQYF
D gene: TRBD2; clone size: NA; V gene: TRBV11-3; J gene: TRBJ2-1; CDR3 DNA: TGTGCCAGCAGCCTTGGACTAGCGGGAGCTGGGGAGTGTGAGCAGTTCTTC; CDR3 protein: CASSLGLAGAGECEQFF
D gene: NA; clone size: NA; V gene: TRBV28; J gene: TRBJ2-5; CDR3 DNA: TGTGCCAGCAGTCTGCGCCCAGGGGTGGGGGAGACCCAGTACTTC; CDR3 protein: CASSLRPGVGETQYF
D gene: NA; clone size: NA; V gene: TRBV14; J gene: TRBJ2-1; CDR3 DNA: TGTGCCAGCAGCCCCACTGACCGCGGCAACAATGAGCAGTTCTTC; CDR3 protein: CASSPTDRGNNEQFF
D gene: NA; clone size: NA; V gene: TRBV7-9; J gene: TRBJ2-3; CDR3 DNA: TGTGCCAGCAGCTCCGAGGTGGCGGGGACTAGCACAGATACGCAGTATTTT; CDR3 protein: CASSSEVAGTSTDTQYF
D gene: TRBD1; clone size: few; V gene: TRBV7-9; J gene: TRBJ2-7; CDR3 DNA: TGTGCCAGCAGCTTAGACTTTAGGACAGGGGGCTTCTACTCCTACGAGCAGTACTTC; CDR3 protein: CASSLDFRTGGFYSYEQYF
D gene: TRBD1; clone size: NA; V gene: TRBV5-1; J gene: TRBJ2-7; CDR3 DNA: TGCGCCAGCAGCTTGGCCGAGGGGGCGCGTAACGAGCAGTACTTC; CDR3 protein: CASSLAEGARNEQYF
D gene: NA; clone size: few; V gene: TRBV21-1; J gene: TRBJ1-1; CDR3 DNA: TGTGCCAGCAGCTCAGGGGCCCCGGGCCCTGAAGCTTTCTTT; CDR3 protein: CASSSGAPGPEAFF
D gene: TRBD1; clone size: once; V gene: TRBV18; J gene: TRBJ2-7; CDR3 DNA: TGTGCCAGCTCACAGGGACAGGAACCTACCTACGAGCAGTACTTC; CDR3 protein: CASSQGQEPTYEQYF
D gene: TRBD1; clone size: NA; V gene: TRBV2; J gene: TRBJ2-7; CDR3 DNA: TGTGCCAGCAGGACAGGGAACGAGCAGTACTTC; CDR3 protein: CASRTGNEQYF
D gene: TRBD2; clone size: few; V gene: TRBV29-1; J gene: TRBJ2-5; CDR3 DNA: TGCAGCGTTGACCGCGCGCGGGAGGGCCAAGAGACCCAGTACTTC; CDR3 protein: CSVDRAREGQETQYF
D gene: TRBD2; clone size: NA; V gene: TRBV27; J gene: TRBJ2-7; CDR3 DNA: TGTGCCAGCTTCGACCAGCGGGAGGGCGGTTACTTC; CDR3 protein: CASFDQREGGYF
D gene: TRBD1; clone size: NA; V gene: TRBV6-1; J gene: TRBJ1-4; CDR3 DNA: TGTGCCAGCAGCCTAAGGACAGGATTTAATGAAAAACTGTTTTTT; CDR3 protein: CASSLRTGFNEKLFF
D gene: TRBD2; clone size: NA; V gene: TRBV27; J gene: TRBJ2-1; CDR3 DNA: TGTGCCAGCAGTTCACAGACTAGCGACCGTGACAATGAGCAGTTCTTC; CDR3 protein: CASSSQTSDRDNEQFF
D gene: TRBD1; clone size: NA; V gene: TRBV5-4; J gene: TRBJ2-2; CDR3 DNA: TGTGCCAGCAGCCCTCGGACAGGGGGCGTTCCCGGGGAGCTGTTTTTT; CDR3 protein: CASSPRTGGVPGELFF
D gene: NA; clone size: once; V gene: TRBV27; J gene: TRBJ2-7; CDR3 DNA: TGTGCCAGCCAGGGTCTTTACAGAGACGAGCAGTACTTC; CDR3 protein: CASQGLYRDEQYF
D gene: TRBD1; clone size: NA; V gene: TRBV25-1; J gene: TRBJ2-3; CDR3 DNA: TGTGCCAGCAGTGGAAGGGGCAGGGGGCGGTGGACAGATACGCAGTATTTT; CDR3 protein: CASSGRGRGRWTDTQYF
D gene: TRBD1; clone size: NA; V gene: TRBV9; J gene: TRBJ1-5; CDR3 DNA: TGTGCCAGCAGTGGGACAGGGGCGACTAATCAGCCCCAGCATTTT; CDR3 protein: CASSGTGATNQPQHF
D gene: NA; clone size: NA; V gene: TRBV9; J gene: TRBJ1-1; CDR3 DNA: TGTGCCAGCAGCGTAGCAGTCAACACTGAAGCTTTCTTT; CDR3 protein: CASSVAVNTEAFF
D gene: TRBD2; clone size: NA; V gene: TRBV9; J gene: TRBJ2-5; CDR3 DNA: TGTGCCAGCAGCGTCGGTAGCGGGGGGGCGGAGACCCAGTACTTC; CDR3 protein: CASSVGSGGAETQYF
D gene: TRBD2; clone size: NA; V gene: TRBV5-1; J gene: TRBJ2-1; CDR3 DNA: TGCGCCAGCAGCTCGGGACTAGCGGGAGACAACAATGAGCAGTTCTTC; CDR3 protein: CASSSGLAGDNNEQFF
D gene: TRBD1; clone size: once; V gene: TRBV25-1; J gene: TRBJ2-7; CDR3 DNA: TGTGCTAGCAGTAAAACAGGGGCGGGTCACGAGCAGTACTTC; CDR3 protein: CASSKTGAGHEQYF
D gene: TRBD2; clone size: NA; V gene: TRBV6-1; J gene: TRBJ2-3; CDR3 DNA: TGTGCCAGCAGTGTGCATTGTGGGAGGGCCATCGCAGATACGCAGTATTTT; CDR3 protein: CASSVHCGRAIADTQYF
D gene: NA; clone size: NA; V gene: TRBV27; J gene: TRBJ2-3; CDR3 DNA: TGTGCCAGCAGTCTATTATTGGCTAGCGCCCTCACAGATACGCAGTATTTT; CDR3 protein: CASSLLLASALTDTQYF
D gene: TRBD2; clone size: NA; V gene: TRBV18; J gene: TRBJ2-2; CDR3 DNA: TGTGCCAGCTCACCACCTAGCGGGAGCTCCGGGGAGCTGTTTTTT; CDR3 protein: CASSPPSGSSGELFF
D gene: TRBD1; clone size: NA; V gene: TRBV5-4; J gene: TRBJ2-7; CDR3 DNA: TGTGCCAGCAGCGTGATGGGGACAGAAGACTACGAGCAGTACTTC; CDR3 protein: CASSVMGTEDYEQYF
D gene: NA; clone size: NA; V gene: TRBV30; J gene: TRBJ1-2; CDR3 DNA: TGTGCCTGCTCCCAGCGGGTCTACACCTTC; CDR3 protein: CACSQRVYTF